This T cell receptor beta chain was identified in a study of T cells in Graves' hyperthyroidism and ophthalmopathy. The study defined stable Graves' hyperthyroidism as no ophthalmopathy progression within 18 months. Hyperthyroidism, newly diagnosed and lasting under 2 months, affected patients aged 18 to 65. Exclusions: uncontrolled infection, other autoimmune disease, pregnancy, lactation. The PBMCs had their origin in 8.5 to 10 ml of fresh peripheral blood. V dropped 1 base and J dropped 5; count of bases not matched to a gene: 9. This CDR3 is 16 amino acids long. Germline loops: CDR1 MNHNS, CDR2 SASEGT. Amplification of TCR beta CDR3 regions used RNA as the template. An initial round of RT-PCR targeting the TCR CDR3 relied on the HTBI primer set. A single record per CDR3 protein comes from TCRdb applying MiXCR to the multiplex PCR reads. The sample comprises over 550,000 distinct CDR3 sequences, 16% of which are singletons, and more than 15% rests with the top ten.

The source is a woman aged 18-29 years with Graves' hyperthyroidism. V gene TRBV6-1 combines with J gene TRBJ1-1; 8 bases match TRBD1. Sequencing was performed on blood. CDR3 coding DNA: TGTGCCAGCAGTGAAGTATACAGGGGGGGGGGAACTGAAGCTTTCTTT. Translated, it gives CASSEVYRGGGTEAFF.